This T cell receptor beta chain derives from a study of early T cells in non-severe SARS-CoV-2 infection. Unique molecular identifiers were added to individual cDNA molecules. TCRdb used MiXCR to reprocess the 5' RACE reads, holding one entry per CDR3 protein. The sample has about 80,000 distinct CDR3 sequences, 5% seen once. The CDR3 has 16 amino acids. Losses at the gene ends were 3 bases for V and 4 bases for J; bases not matched to a gene: 7. Germline CDR1 reads KGHSH; CDR2 reads LQKENI. This clonotype was detected ten times or more. The chain joins TRBV18 to TRBJ1-5; 9 bases match TRBD1. This clonotype originated in an adult who was a healthcare worker with PCR-confirmed SARS-CoV-2 infection or an uninfected control (not recorded which). This material consisted of whole blood, taken at baseline. The CDR3 region has the DNA TGTGCCAGCTCACCCCGGGACAGGGCGCCTAATCAGCCCCAGCATTTT. Translating gives CASSPRDRAPNQPQHF. The full variable domain, completed using reference TRBV18 and TRBJ1-5, is NAGVMQNPRHLVRRRGQEARLRCSPMKGHSHVYWYRQLPEEGLKFMVYLQKENIIDESGMPKERFSAEFPKEGPSILRIQQVVRGDSAAYFCASSPRDRAPNQPQHFGDGTRLSIL.